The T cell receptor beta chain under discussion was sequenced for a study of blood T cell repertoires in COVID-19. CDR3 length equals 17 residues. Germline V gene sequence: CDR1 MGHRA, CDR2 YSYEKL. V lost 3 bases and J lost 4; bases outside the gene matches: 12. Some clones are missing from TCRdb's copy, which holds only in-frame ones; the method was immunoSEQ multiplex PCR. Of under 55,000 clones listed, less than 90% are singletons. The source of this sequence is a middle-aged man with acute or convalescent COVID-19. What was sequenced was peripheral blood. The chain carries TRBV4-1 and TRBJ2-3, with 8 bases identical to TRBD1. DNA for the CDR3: TGCGCCAGCAGCCAGCAGGACAGGGTCGGGACTCCAGATACGCAGTATTTT. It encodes CASSQQDRVGTPDTQYF.